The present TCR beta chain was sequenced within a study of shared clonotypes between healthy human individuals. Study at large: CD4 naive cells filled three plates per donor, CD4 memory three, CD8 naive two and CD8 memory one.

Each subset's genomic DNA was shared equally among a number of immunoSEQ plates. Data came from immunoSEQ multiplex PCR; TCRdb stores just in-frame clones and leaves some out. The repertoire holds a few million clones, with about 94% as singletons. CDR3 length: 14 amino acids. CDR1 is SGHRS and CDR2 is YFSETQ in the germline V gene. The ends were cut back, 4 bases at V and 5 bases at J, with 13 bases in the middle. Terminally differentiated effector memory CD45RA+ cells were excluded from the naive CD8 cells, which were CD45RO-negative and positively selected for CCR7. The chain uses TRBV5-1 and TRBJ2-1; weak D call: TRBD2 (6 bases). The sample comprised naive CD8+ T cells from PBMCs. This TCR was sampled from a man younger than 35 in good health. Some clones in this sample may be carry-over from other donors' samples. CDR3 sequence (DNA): TGCGCCAGCAGCCGCGGGGACGAAAACAATGAGCAGTTCTTC. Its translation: CASSRGDENNEQFF.